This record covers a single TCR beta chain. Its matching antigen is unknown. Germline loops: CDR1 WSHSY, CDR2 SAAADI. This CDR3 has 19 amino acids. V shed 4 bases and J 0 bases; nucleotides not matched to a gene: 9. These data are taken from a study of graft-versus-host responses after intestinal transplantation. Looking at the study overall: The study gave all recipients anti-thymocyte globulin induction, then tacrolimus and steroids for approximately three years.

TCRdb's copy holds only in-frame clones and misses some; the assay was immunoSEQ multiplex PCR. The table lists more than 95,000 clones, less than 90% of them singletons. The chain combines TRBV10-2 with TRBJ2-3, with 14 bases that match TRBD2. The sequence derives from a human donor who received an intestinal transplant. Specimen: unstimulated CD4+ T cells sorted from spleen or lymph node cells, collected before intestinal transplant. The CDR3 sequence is CASSARGLAGALSTDTQYF. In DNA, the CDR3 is TGCGCCAGCAGTGCCCGGGGACTAGCGGGGGCCCTTAGCACAGATACGCAGTATTTT.